This TCR beta chain was captured in a study of T cell responses to AZD1222 COVID-19 vaccine. Clones were sequenced by immunoSEQ multiplex PCR, and TCRdb holds only the in-frame ones, with some missing. The sample yields around 120,000 clones, about 88% seen once. Trimming took off 5 bases at V and 0 bases at J, with 10 bases between the two ends. Germline V gene lookup returns CDR1 KGHDR and CDR2 SFDVKD. This CDR3 is 15 amino acids long. The sample here was peripheral blood, taken on day 0 of AZD1222 vaccination. This sequence originates from an adult in good health. V usage is TRBV24-1 and J usage is TRBJ2-1; maybe TRBD1 (7 bases). CDR3 loop: CATSGQGGSYNEQFF. The CDR3 DNA reads TGTGCCACCAGTGGGCAGGGGGGCTCCTACAATGAGCAGTTCTTC.